The TCR beta chain described here comes from a study of a mutant IDH1 vaccine in newly diagnosed glioma. Time point specified: baseline, week 1 (first vaccination visit). Noted treatment: pre-vaccination baseline after standard-of-care therapy. This CDR3 contains 16 residues. Trimming cost V 2 bases and J 0 bases, with 13 bases left between them. CDR1 MNHEY and CDR2 SMNVEV come from the germline V gene (reference sequence). Assay used: immunoSEQ multiplex PCR; TCRdb lists only in-frame clones, some missing. This sample yields over 45,000 clones, of which more than 90% are seen a single time; 2.6% belongs to the top ten.

Specimen: PBMCs, collected from a glioma patient treated with radiotherapy, temozolomide or both. The chain combines TRBV27 with TRBJ1-2, with D possibly being TRBD1 (6 bases). This clonotype originated in a man between 45 and 60 years old with glioma. Here the CDR3 reads CASSLVRGATNYGYTF. CDR3 coding DNA: TGTGCCAGCAGTTTAGTCAGGGGCGCAACTAACTATGGCTACACCTTC.